This T cell receptor (beta chain) was obtained from a study of blood T cell repertoires in COVID-19. Background on the study: From the United States, Italy and Spain came samples of acute and convalescent COVID-19. PBMCs, B-cell-depleted T cells, or T cells provided the cDNA or gDNA that made up the material.

Original processing methods: Amplification of reference gene primers was used by the study to estimate nucleated cell counts. Using immunoSEQ multiplex PCR, the repertoire was profiled, and TCRdb retains in-frame clones only, with some absent. V, J and clone size were drawn from that table, and D and trimming were deduced from the DNA. This repertoire shows roughly 200,000 clones, 88% found once; its top ten account for 1.6%. This CDR3 has 13 amino acids. CDR1 is SNHLY, CDR2 FYNNEI, per germline. Losses at the gene ends were 3 bases for V and 9 bases for J; bases not matched to a gene: 5. The receptor was isolated from a man between 18 and 35 years old with active or convalescent COVID-19. Input material: peripheral blood. The V and J genes are TRBV2 and TRBJ1-2; 9 bases map to TRBD1. The CDR3 sequence is CASSDRDRESYTF. CDR3 DNA sequence: TGTGCCAGCAGTGACCGGGACAGGGAGAGCTACACCTTC.